These 25 T cell receptor beta chains share one sample of origin, sequenced in a study of blood T cell repertoires in COVID-19. Some clones are missing from TCRdb's copy, which holds only in-frame ones; the method was immunoSEQ multiplex PCR. The data show 240,000 or so clones, approximately 87% seen once. Sequencing was performed on peripheral blood. The receptors come from a man between 60 and 70 years old with acute or convalescent COVID-19.

The chain links TRBV6-2 or TRBV6-3 to TRBJ1-1; no clear D gene. V dropped 0 bases and J dropped 1 base, with 6 bases sitting between them. The CDR3 spans 14 residues. The germline gives CDR1 MNHEY, CDR2 SVGEGT. The CDR3 DNA follows: TGTGCCAGCAGTTACTCTCGAGAGAACACTGAAGCTTTCTTT. Its translation is CASSYSRENTEAFF.

V gene TRBV19 combines with J gene TRBJ2-6; TRBD1 is a possible D gene (6 bases). The germline V gene has CDR1 LNHDA and CDR2 SQIVND (reference sequence). The CDR3 length is 17 residues. The V gene lost 1 base and the J gene lost 2 bases, with 12 bases spanning the gap. For the CDR3, the DNA is TGTGCCAGTAGTATAGCCTTAACAGGGACTGGGGCCAACGTCCTGACTTTC. It yields the protein CASSIALTGTGANVLTF.

This rearrangement joins TRBV7-3 to TRBJ2-1; unclear D gene. The V and J ends lost 5 bases and 0 bases respectively, with 5 bases between them. Germline loops: CDR1 SGHTA, CDR2 FQGTGA. This CDR3 region has 13 residues. This CDR3 is CASSTGSYNEQFF. In DNA, the CDR3 is TGTGCCAGCAGCACGGGCTCCTACAATGAGCAGTTCTTC.

V usage is TRBV28 and J usage is TRBJ2-7, with D perhaps TRBD2 (5 bases). Germline V gives CDR1 MDHEN, CDR2 SYDVKM. Trimming left V 3 bases short and J 2 bases short, with 14 bases between. The CDR3 extends over 15 amino acids. The CDR3 DNA reads as TGTGCCAGCAGTTTTCTAACTAGACGGGCCTACGAGCAGTACTTC. This gives the protein CASSFLTRRAYEQYF. Combining the CDR3 with reference TRBV28 and TRBJ2-7 gives the whole variable domain DVKVTQSSRYLVKRTGEKVFLECVQDMDHENMFWYRQDPGLGLRLIYFSYDVKMKEKGDIPEGYSVSREKKERFSLILESASTNQTSMYLCASSFLTRRAYEQYFGPGTRLTVT.

This rearrangement joins TRBV18 to TRBJ2-7; unclear D gene. Per germline, CDR1 KGHSH and CDR2 LQKENI. V dropped 3 bases and J dropped 2 bases, with 11 bases sitting between them. This CDR3 is built from 14 residues. The CDR3 nucleotides are TGTGCCAGCTCACCGGAGCGTCCTACCTACGAGCAGTACTTC. It encodes CASSPERPTYEQYF.

This clone appeared once. The chain employs TRBV10-3 and TRBJ2-2; 7 bases agree with TRBD1. This CDR3 comprises 15 residues. Germline values: CDR1 ENHRY, CDR2 SYGVKD. Germline trimming cut 2 bases from V and 2 bases from J; bases unmatched to any gene: 2. The CDR3 bases are TGTGCCATCAGTGAGAGGGACAGAAACACCGGGGAGCTGTTTTTT. As protein: CAISERDRNTGELFF.

The rearrangement uses TRBV7-2 and TRBJ2-5; 7 nucleotides align to TRBD2. The junction had 14 bases not matched to a gene; V was cut back by 5 bases and J by 5 bases. Germline CDR1 reads SGHTA; CDR2 reads FQGNSA. The CDR3 consists of 16 residues. This CDR3 is CASSPQGSGISETQYF. The CDR3 DNA sequence: TGTGCCAGCAGCCCCCAGGGCAGCGGGATTTCGGAGACCCAGTACTTC.

V usage is TRBV7-2 and J usage is TRBJ1-5; unclear D gene. V was pared by 4 bases and J by 2 bases, with 12 bases between. Per the germline V gene, CDR1 is SGHTA and CDR2 is FQGNSA. The CDR3 spans 15 residues. The CDR3 coding sequence is TGTGCCAGCAGCTCCCGACGGGTTGGCAATCAGCCCCAGCATTTT. Amino acid sequence: CASSSRRVGNQPQHF.

V gene TRBV14 combines with J gene TRBJ2-1; 8 nucleotides line up with TRBD2. Germline V gene lookup returns CDR1 SGHDN and CDR2 FVKESK. The junction had 3 bases not matched to a gene; V was cut back by 7 bases and J by 7 bases. This CDR3 has 12 residues. The CDR3 loop is CASTRGGNEQFF. The DNA of the CDR3 is TGTGCCAGCACCCGGGGGGGTAATGAGCAGTTCTTC.

The chain uses TRBV25-1 and TRBJ2-7; TRBD2 is a possible D gene (7 bases). CDR3 length equals 15 residues. Trimming stripped 7 bases from V and 7 bases from J, with 23 bases between. In germline, CDR1 is MGHDK, CDR2 SYGVNS. CDR3 sequence: CASTTVRGGRGEQYF. CDR3 coding DNA: TGTGCCAGCACCACAGTCCGGGGAGGGAGGGGGGAGCAGTACTTC.

This chain links TRBV29-1 with TRBJ2-7; maybe TRBD1 (6 bases). Germline V CDR1 and CDR2: SQVTM, ANQGSEA. The CDR3 has 11 residues. V lost 4 bases to trimming and J lost 2 bases, with 6 bases between them. The CDR3 region is CSVGQAYEQYF. The CDR3 DNA sequence: TGCAGCGTTGGACAGGCCTACGAGCAGTACTTC.

The chain has TRBV4-1 and TRBJ1-5; 10 positions match TRBD1. Per germline, CDR1 MGHRA and CDR2 YSYEKL. J lost 7 bases, V lost 0 bases, and 6 bases had no gene match. The CDR3 length is 16 residues. The CDR3 nucleotides are TGCGCCAGCAGCCAAGATCCGGGACAGGGGAAACAGCCCCAGCATTTT. Translated, it gives CASSQDPGQGKQPQHF.

In the case of this clone: A read error may produce the germline difference seen at one junction end. This chain joins TRBV7-7 and TRBJ2-2; 8 nucleotides align to TRBD1. The CDR3 has 15 amino acids. Germline CDR1 reads SSHAT; CDR2 reads FNYEAQ (reference sequence). DNA for the CDR3: TGTGCTAGCAGTCGGACAGGGCTGAACACCGGGGAGCTGTTTTTT. It codes for CASSRTGLNTGELFF.

This clone was recorded once. J is TRBJ2-1 and V is TRBV2, with TRBD2 matching 12 bases. V lost 7 bases to trimming and J lost 6 bases; unmatched junction nucleotides: 7. The CDR3 covers 15 residues. Germline V gives CDR1 SNHLY, CDR2 FYNNEI. This CDR3 reads CASTALAGGINEQFF. The CDR3 bases are TGTGCCAGCACCGCACTAGCGGGAGGAATCAATGAGCAGTTCTTC.

The rearrangement uses TRBV5-8 and TRBJ1-5; D ambiguous. Germline values: CDR1 SGHTS, CDR2 YDEGEE. The germline V and J ends were trimmed by 4 bases and 0 bases, with 11 bases remaining between them. This CDR3 has 15 amino acids. The CDR3 region is CASSLDGYSNQPQHF. CDR3 nucleotides: TGTGCCAGCAGCCTCGACGGGTATAGCAATCAGCCCCAGCATTTT. Filled out from reference TRBV5-8 and TRBJ1-5, the complete variable domain reads EAGVTQSPTHLIKTRGQQATLRCSPISGHTSVYWYQQALGLGLQFLLWYDEGEERNRGNFPPRFSGRQFPNYSSELNVNALELEDSALYLCASSLDGYSNQPQHFGDGTRLSIL.

This rearrangement joins TRBV5-1 to TRBJ2-3; no definite D call. CDR1 and CDR2 from the germline V gene are SGHRS and YFSETQ. The CDR3 runs 12 residues. Deletions cut 1 base from V and 8 bases from J, with 8 bases between. The chain's CDR3 is CASSLIRSTQYF. The CDR3 DNA is TGCGCCAGCAGCTTGATCCGGAGTACGCAGTATTTT. Combining the CDR3 with reference TRBV5-1 and TRBJ2-3 gives the whole variable domain KAGVTQTPRYLIKTRGQQVTLSCSPISGHRSVSWYQQTPGQGLQFLFEYFSETQRNKGNFPGRFSGRQFSNSRSEMNVSTLELGDSALYLCASSLIRSTQYFGPGTRLTVL.

The chain combines TRBV27 with TRBJ2-7; possibly TRBD2 for D (5 bases). Germline V gene lookup returns CDR1 MNHEY and CDR2 SMNVEV (reference sequence). This CDR3 has 14 amino acids. Trimming shortened V by 0 bases and J by 1 base, and 7 bases separated the two germline ends. The CDR3, as DNA: TGTGCCAGCAGTTTATCTCGGAGGTCCTACGAGCAGTACTTC. Amino acid sequence: CASSLSRRSYEQYF.

The chain carries TRBV28 and TRBJ1-1, with 7 bases lining up with TRBD1. V lost 4 bases to trimming and J lost 2 bases; unmatched junction nucleotides: 7. Germline V lookup: CDR1 MDHEN, CDR2 SYDVKM. CDR3 length equals 15 residues. This CDR3 is CASSSGTVENTEAFF. The CDR3 DNA reads TGTGCCAGCAGTTCCGGGACAGTCGAAAACACTGAAGCTTTCTTT.

This chain links TRBV4-3 with TRBJ1-1; tentative D call: TRBD1 (6 bases). The CDR3 covers 15 residues. The ends were cut back, 2 bases at V and 4 bases at J, with 14 bases in the middle. Per germline, CDR1 LGHNA and CDR2 YSLEER. CDR3 coding DNA: TGCGCCAGCAGCCAACCTACAGGGTTGGGCACTGAAGCTTTCTTT. It is translated as CASSQPTGLGTEAFF.

The CDR3 spells CASGQDQETQYF. Here the CDR3 DNA reads TGTGCATCGGGACAGGACCAAGAGACCCAGTACTTC. The chain joins TRBV30 to TRBJ2-5, with 8 positions matching TRBD1. The CDR3 length is 12 residues. The germline V gene encodes CDR1 GTSNPN and CDR2 SVGIG (reference sequence). Full variable domain (missing parts from reference TRBV30 and TRBJ2-5): SQTIHQWPATLVQPVGSPLSLECTVEGTSNPNLYWYRQAAGRGLQLLFYSVGIGQISSEVPQNLSASRPQDRQFILSSKKLLLSDSGFYLCASGQDQETQYFGPGTRLLVL.

In this sample, this clone turned up a few times. The V call is TRBV7-2, the J call TRBJ1-2; D remains ambiguous. V gave up 0 bases and J gave up 4 bases, with 9 bases separating them. The CDR3 has 14 residues. The germline CDR1 and CDR2 sequences are SGHTA and FQGNSA. CDR3 residues: CASSLARLSYGYTF. The CDR3 DNA reads as TGTGCCAGCAGCTTAGCGCGACTGAGCTATGGCTACACCTTC.

The V call is TRBV6-2 or TRBV6-3, the J call TRBJ1-1; TRBD1 agrees at 7 bases. V gave up 6 bases and J gave up 1 base; unmatched junction bases: 2. CDR1 is MNHEY and CDR2 is SVGEGT in the germline V gene. The CDR3 runs to 13 residues. In DNA form, the CDR3 reads TGTGCCAGCAGCTGGACAGGGAACACTGAAGCTTTCTTT. Residues: CASSWTGNTEAFF.

The rearrangement links TRBV7-2 to TRBJ1-5, with D maybe TRBD1 (5 bases). The CDR3 contains 15 residues. Trimming removed 5 bases from V and 5 bases from J, with 16 bases in between. From germline, CDR1 is SGHTA and CDR2 FQGNSA. CDR3 nucleotide sequence: TGTGCCAGCAGCCCCGGCGGGGGTCGGTATCAGCCCCAGCATTTT. Its protein product is CASSPGGGRYQPQHF.

The rearrangement links TRBV7-2 to TRBJ2-5; D gene ambiguous. This CDR3 is built from 12 residues. Germline CDR1 is SGHTA and CDR2 is FQGNSA. Trimming removed 7 bases at V and 5 bases at J, with 11 bases between. The DNA for the CDR3 is TGTGCCAGCAACTTCGGAGAGGAGACCCAGTACTTC. It yields the protein CASNFGEETQYF.

The V call is TRBV3-1 (or the pseudogene TRBV3-2), the J call TRBJ1-2, with D maybe TRBD1 (6 bases). V lost 0 bases and J 5 bases, leaving 13 bases between the germline ends. Germline lookup yields CDR1 LGHDT and CDR2 YNNKEL (reference sequence). The CDR3 is 15 residues long. Here the CDR3 DNA reads TGTGCCAGCAGCCAAGATAGGGGGGGGACTTATGGCTACACCTTC. Translation gives CASSQDRGGTYGYTF.